A selection of T cell receptor beta chains follows, all from one sample in a study of blood T cell repertoires in COVID-19. Here immunoSEQ multiplex PCR was the method, and the copy in TCRdb shows in-frame clones only, minus some. The table lists 350,000 to 500,000 clones, nearly 90% of them singletons. The sample comprised PBMCs or T cells enriched from blood (not recorded which). The receptors were gathered from a woman under 30 who had been exposed to COVID-19. The CDR3 runs from the conserved cysteine through the conserved F or W. D genes are given only for firm matches. Rows may omit the clone size; those that give it use once, few, many or a size class.

v_call	d_call	j_call	clone_size	cdr3_nt	cdr3_aa
TRBV28	TRBD1	TRBJ1-4	NA	TGTGCCAGCAGTTCGCCGACCCAGGGACAGGGGCGTGAAAAACTGTTTTTT	CASSSPTQGQGREKLFF
TRBV18	NA	TRBJ2-2	NA	TGTGCCAGCTCACCTAGCGGGAACACCGGGGAGCTGTTTTTT	CASSPSGNTGELFF
TRBV3-1/TRBV3-2	TRBD1	TRBJ2-3	NA	TGTGCCAGCAGCTTCTACGTAGGACAGGAGAGCACAGATACGCAGTATTTT	CASSFYVGQESTDTQYF
TRBV6-5	TRBD1	TRBJ2-7	NA	TGTGCCAGCAGACCCCGGGACAGGAGCTCCTACGAGCAGTACTTC	CASRPRDRSSYEQYF
TRBV18	NA	TRBJ2-5	NA	TGTGCCAGCTCACGAACCGGAGAGGGAGTTGGGAAAGAAGAGACCCAGTACTTC	CASSRTGEGVGKEETQYF
TRBV10-3	TRBD1	TRBJ2-5	NA	TGTGCCATCAGAGGGGGCGCGTCAGAGACCCAGTACTTC	CAIRGGASETQYF
TRBV6-4	NA	TRBJ1-5	few	TGTGCCAGCAGCGTGGCAGACAATCAGCCCCAGCATTTT	CASSVADNQPQHF
TRBV28	NA	TRBJ1-5	NA	TGTGCCAGCAGTCCTACTCACTCTAGCAATCAGCCCCAGCATTTT	CASSPTHSSNQPQHF
TRBV2	TRBD2	TRBJ2-7	NA	TGTGCCAGCAGTGAGGATCGGGGGGTTCCCGAGCAGTACTTC	CASSEDRGVPEQYF
TRBV2	TRBD1	TRBJ2-5	NA	TGTGCCAGCAGAGACTCAGGGGGCGGGGAGACCCAGTACTTC	CASRDSGGGETQYF
TRBV3-1/TRBV3-2	TRBD1	TRBJ2-4	NA	TGTGCCAGCAGCCAGAAGGGGGCTGGCATTCAGTACTTC	CASSQKGAGIQYF
TRBV11-2	TRBD1	TRBJ2-1	NA	TGTGCCAGCAGCTTCGAAGGGACAGGCGCATACAATGAGCAGTTCTTC	CASSFEGTGAYNEQFF
TRBV12-1	NA	TRBJ2-3	NA	TGTGCCAGCAGCCCCGGCGACAGCAGGGGAGGGCATTTT	CASSPGDSRGGHF
TRBV20-1	TRBD2	TRBJ2-3	NA	TGCAGTGCTAGTGCCGGGCTAGCGGGGGGCACAGATACGCAGTATTTT	CSASAGLAGGTDTQYF
TRBV2	TRBD1	TRBJ1-4	NA	TGTGCCAGCACTAACAGGGGGCGCGTGGCAACTAATGAAAAACTGTTTTTT	CASTNRGRVATNEKLFF
TRBV18	TRBD1	TRBJ2-7	NA	TGTGCCAGCTCACCGGGACAGGGGAGGGGAGAGCAGTACTTC	CASSPGQGRGEQYF
TRBV11-2	NA	TRBJ1-3	NA	TGTGCCAGCAGCTTAGCGACATTTTTAAGTGGAAACACCATATATTTT	CASSLATFLSGNTIYF
TRBV24-1	TRBD1	TRBJ1-5	NA	TGTGCCACCAGTGACACAGGGGCCTTTAATCAGCCCCAGCATTTT	CATSDTGAFNQPQHF
TRBV28	NA	TRBJ2-2	once	TGTGCCAGCAAGCGTAGAGTAATGACCACCGGGGAGCTGTTTTTT	CASKRRVMTTGELFF
TRBV25-1	NA	TRBJ2-1	NA	TGTGCCAGCAGTGACTCAGGACAGGGAGGGGGCAATGAGCAGTTCTTC	CASSDSGQGGGNEQFF
TRBV5-1	TRBD2	TRBJ2-3	NA	TGCGCCAGCAGCTTGTCGGCTAGCGGATTGTACACAGATACGCAGTATTTT	CASSLSASGLYTDTQYF
TRBV15	TRBD2	TRBJ2-1	few	TGTGCCACCAGCTTTTCACTAGCGGGAGGAGGAGGTGAGCAGTTCTTC	CATSFSLAGGGGEQFF
TRBV7-9	TRBD2	TRBJ2-1	few	TGTGCCAGCAGCGCGACTAGCGGGAGTTTTAGTGAGCAGTTCTTC	CASSATSGSFSEQFF
TRBV7-8	NA	TRBJ1-5	NA	TGTGCCAGCAGCCCCAAAGCTTACAGGGATAGCAATCAGCCCCAGCATTTT	CASSPKAYRDSNQPQHF
TRBV12-3/TRBV12-4	TRBD1	TRBJ1-5	NA	TGTGCCAGCAGCAGACAGGGAGGTCAGCCCCAGCATTTT	CASSRQGGQPQHF
TRBV19	NA	TRBJ1-5	NA	TGTGCCAGTAGTGTACATGAAGGAGGTCAGCCCCAGCATTTT	CASSVHEGGQPQHF
TRBV2	TRBD1	TRBJ1-2	NA	TGTGCCAGCAGTGATCCAGGGGGCCTAGGTGGCTACACCTTC	CASSDPGGLGGYTF
TRBV24-1	NA	TRBJ2-3	NA	TGTGCCACCAGTGACTCAGGGTTAGATACGCAGTATTTT	CATSDSGLDTQYF
TRBV5-4	NA	TRBJ1-6	NA	TGTGCCAGCAGCTTGGCGGGGGGCGGTCTCCATTCACCCCTCCACTTT	CASSLAGGGLHSPLHF
TRBV6-4	NA	TRBJ2-1	NA	TGTGCCAGCAGTGACCCGGCGGACAACTCCAATGAGCAGTTCTTC	CASSDPADNSNEQFF
TRBV28	TRBD2	TRBJ2-7	NA	TGTGCCAGCAGTCCCCCCCTAGCGGGGAGACGGGCCGAGCAGTACTTC	CASSPPLAGRRAEQYF
TRBV21-1	NA	TRBJ2-6	NA	TGTGCCAGCAAGTATCCCAGGGCCAGCTCTGGGGCCAACGTCCTGACTTTC	CASKYPRASSGANVLTF
TRBV11-2	TRBD1	TRBJ2-7	NA	TGTGCCAGCAGCACGCCCCAGGGGGCTCTCCACGAGCAGTACTTC	CASSTPQGALHEQYF
TRBV27	NA	TRBJ1-1	NA	TGTGCCAGCAGTTTACTACGGGAGGTGGGCACTGAAGCTTTCTTT	CASSLLREVGTEAFF
TRBV6-1	TRBD2	TRBJ2-2	few	TGTGCCAGCAGTGACGGGCGGGAGTTTGACACCGGGGAGCTGTTTTTT	CASSDGREFDTGELFF
TRBV4-1	NA	TRBJ2-6	NA	TGCGCCAGCAGCCAAGAGTGGGGCAGGGTAGGTGGGGCCAACGTCCTGACTTTC	CASSQEWGRVGGANVLTF
TRBV6-5	NA	TRBJ1-1	NA	TGTGCCAGCACCAGGCGCGGGGACACTGAAGCTTTCTTT	CASTRRGDTEAFF
TRBV6-5	NA	TRBJ1-4	NA	TGTGCCAGCCTAGAGAGACAGCTTAATGAAAAACTGTTTTTT	CASLERQLNEKLFF